This TCR beta chain stems from a study of PD-L1 blockade in urothelial cancer. Study-level information: The study recovered a median of roughly 140,000 T cells per blood sample.

With V trimmed by 0 bases and J by 3 bases, 6 bases remained unmatched. In germline, CDR1 is ENHRY, CDR2 SYGVKD. The CDR3 contains 16 residues. What went into each PCR as a spike was synthetic TCR analog templates. Using immunoSEQ multiplex PCR, the repertoire was profiled, and TCRdb retains in-frame clones only, with some absent. Among about 29,000 clones listed, around 87% were seen once. The chain has TRBV10-3 and TRBJ2-7, with 9 nucleotides matching TRBD1. This TCR came from a man aged 50-59 years with urothelial cancer. Sequencing used PBMCs, obtained around atezolizumab (anti-PD-L1) treatment. The CDR3 DNA reads as TGTGCCATCAGTGAGTCCGGGACAGGGATGAACTACGAGCAGTACTTC. Translating it yields CAISESGTGMNYEQYF.